What follows is one T cell receptor (beta chain) and its context. This sample is part of a study of shared clonotypes between healthy human individuals. Using immunoSEQ multiplex PCR, the repertoire was profiled, and TCRdb retains in-frame clones only, with some absent. The sample lists 2,500,000 or so clones; about 90% were seen once. Germline CDR1 is SNHLY and CDR2 is FYNNEI. The CDR3 is 12 amino acids. The V end was cut by 6 bases, the J end by 4 bases, with 9 bases between. The V and J genes are TRBV2 and TRBJ2-5, with D unresolved. This clonotype originated in a man in his late teens or twenties in good health. Some clones in this sample may be carry-over from other donors' samples. The specimen sequenced was naive CD4+ T cells from PBMCs. Subset here: CD45RA+ positively selected. The CDR3 spells CASSPGIETQYF. In nucleotides, the CDR3 is TGTGCCAGCAGCCCGGGTATAGAGACCCAGTACTTC.